Described below is a single TCR beta chain sequence and its context. In its sample, this clonotype was seen a few times. Its binding antigen is unknown. No base quality information exists; no much larger clone differs at one position. Reading from cysteine to phenylalanine, the CDR3 counts 12 amino acids. The entry retains the CDR3 DNA only, 36 bases that are in frame from base 1. The germline V gene yields SQVTM for CDR1 and ANQGSEA for CDR2. The source of the sample is a study of blood T cells in healthy people across ages (dated by TCRdb to about 2015). General notes on the study: Template switching captured roughly one uniquely barcoded TCR beta cDNA molecule per two T cells in model experiments. To avoid experimental bias, donors of different ages were spread randomly across the sequencing lanes. Two additional independent replicas of 1 million unique cDNA reads from the same blood draw were analyzed for two donors (one aged 18 to 29 and one aged 80 or older). To track age-related changes in TCR beta repertoire diversity, the study relied on deep sequencing normalized with unique cDNA molecular identifiers. The donors were divided into four age groups: young (average around 16 years), middle-aged (approximately 39), aged (roughly 66) and long-lived (about 84).

Library preparation employed 5' RACE. The data were produced on an Illumina HiSeq 2500. A second PCR of roughly 7 to 11 cycles was run with a J-beta primer mix and a sample-barcoded 5' primer. Each TCR beta cDNA molecule received a unique molecular identifier from a template-switch 5' adaptor carrying 12 random nucleotides. Each sample yielded at least 2.5 million CDR3-containing paired-end reads. The Mint cDNA synthesis kit, primed by a TRBC-specific oligonucleotide, was used to synthesize first-strand cDNA from all RNA. All cDNA was treated with uracil-DNA glycosylase and then went through a first 18-cycle PCR with the universal primers M1SS and BC2_uni_R. The study's processing was this. For normalization, 1 million high-quality reads were randomly selected from each sample, with every read carrying a distinct molecular identifier. Instead of being binned into consensus sequences, reads with shared molecular identifiers were discarded. CDR3 identification, clonotype clustering and error correction used MiTCR with a Q25 quality threshold and the strictest error-elimination algorithm. Lower-bound total TCR beta diversity was estimated with a nonparametric unseen species model using Euler transformation. Using fastp at Q25 and MiXCR, TCRdb reprocessed the public reads and kept productive beta chains. CDR3 protein duplicates are merged, each entry listing the most common genes and DNA. For this entry, the V and J calls and clone size follow TCRdb and not the study's own pipeline. The sample data list around 940,000 distinct CDR3 sequences, and just over 50% of these were observed just once. The ten largest make up over 20% of the sample.

The 39 donors, aged roughly 6 to 95 years, were systemically healthy Caucasian individuals from Russia. Ten milliliters of peripheral blood were drawn from each donor into EDTA-treated Vacutainer tubes. PBMCs were isolated by Ficoll-Paque density-gradient centrifugation, with at least 6 million obtained per sample. Total RNA, at least 6 micrograms per sample, was extracted from PBMCs with Trizol reagent. The percentages of naive CD45RAhigh/CD27high T cells were determined by flow cytometry on a PBMC aliquot from every donor. Findings and caveats that apply to the study as a whole: Observed TCR beta diversity per million T cells fell roughly linearly with age, and a significant reduction was already apparent by age around 40. Bulk unsorted PBMC profiling prevented conclusive comparison of naive and antigen-experienced compartments. The long-lived group showed more naive CD4+ T cells, fewer expanded clones and increased TCR diversity than the aged group, suggesting age selection. Donor CMV infection status was unknown, potentially confounding age-related changes in expanded clonotypes. Estimates of total diversity based on one million sequenced T cells were regarded as lower bounds and as underestimates. There was a strong correlation between observed TCR beta diversity and the percentage of naive T cells measured by flow cytometry.

The sequencing input was blood. The sequence was collected from a woman aged 55-69 years in good health. The rearrangement combines TRBV29-1 with TRBJ2-2, with 9 junctional bases fitting TRBD1. The nucleotides read TGCAGTACAGGGGGCGGAACCGGGGAGCTGTTTTTT. This translates into CSTGGGTGELFF.